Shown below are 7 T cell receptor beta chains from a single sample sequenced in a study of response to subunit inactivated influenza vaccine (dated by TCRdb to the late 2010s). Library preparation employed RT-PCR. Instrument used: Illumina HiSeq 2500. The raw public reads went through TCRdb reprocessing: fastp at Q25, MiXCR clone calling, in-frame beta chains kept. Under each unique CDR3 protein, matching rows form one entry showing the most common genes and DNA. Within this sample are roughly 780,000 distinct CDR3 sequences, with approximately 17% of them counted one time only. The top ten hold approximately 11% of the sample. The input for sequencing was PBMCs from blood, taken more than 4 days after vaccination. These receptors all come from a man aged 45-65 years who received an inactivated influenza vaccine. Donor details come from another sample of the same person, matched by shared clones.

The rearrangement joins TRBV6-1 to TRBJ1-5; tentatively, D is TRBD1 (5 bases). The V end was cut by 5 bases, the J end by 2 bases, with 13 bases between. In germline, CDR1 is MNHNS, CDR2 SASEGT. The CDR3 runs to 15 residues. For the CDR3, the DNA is TGTGCCAGCAGTAGCGGGGCCTGGGGCAATCAGCCCCAGCATTTT. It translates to CASSSGAWGNQPQHF.

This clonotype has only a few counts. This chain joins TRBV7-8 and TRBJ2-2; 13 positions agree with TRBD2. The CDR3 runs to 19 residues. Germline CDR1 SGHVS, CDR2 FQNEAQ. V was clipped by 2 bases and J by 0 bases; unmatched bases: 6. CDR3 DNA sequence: TGTGCCAGCAGCTTAAAAAGACTAGCGGGGGGAACGAACACCGGGGAGCTGTTTTTT. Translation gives CASSLKRLAGGTNTGELFF.

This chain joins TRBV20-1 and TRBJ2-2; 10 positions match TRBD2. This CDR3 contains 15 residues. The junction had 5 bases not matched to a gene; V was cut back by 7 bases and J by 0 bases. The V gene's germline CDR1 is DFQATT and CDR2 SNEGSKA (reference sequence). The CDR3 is CSGTSGGPNTGELFF. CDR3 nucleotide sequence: TGCAGTGGGACTAGCGGAGGACCGAACACCGGGGAGCTGTTTTTT.

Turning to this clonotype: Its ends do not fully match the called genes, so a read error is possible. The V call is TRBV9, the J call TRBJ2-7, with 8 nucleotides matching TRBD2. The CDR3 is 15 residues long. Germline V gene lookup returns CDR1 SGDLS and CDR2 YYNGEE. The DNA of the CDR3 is TGTGCCAGCGGCGTACAAGCGGGAGCCACCTACGAGCAGTACTTC. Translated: CASGVQAGATYEQYF.

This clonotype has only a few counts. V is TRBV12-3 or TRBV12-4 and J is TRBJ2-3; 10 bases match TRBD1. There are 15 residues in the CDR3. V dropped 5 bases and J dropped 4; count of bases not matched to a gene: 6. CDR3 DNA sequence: TGTGCCAGCAGTCCGGGACAGGGGAAACCAGATACGCAGTATTTT. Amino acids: CASSPGQGKPDTQYF.

The CDR3 here is CATSDRTGRADQPQHF. The CDR3 nucleotides read TGTGCCACCAGTGATCGGACAGGACGGGCCGATCAGCCCCAGCATTTT. V gene TRBV24-1 combines with J gene TRBJ1-5, with 7 bases aligning to TRBD1. The CDR3 spans 16 residues. V lost 3 bases, J lost 5 bases, and 9 bases stayed unmatched. CDR1 is KGHDR, CDR2 SFDVKD, per germline.

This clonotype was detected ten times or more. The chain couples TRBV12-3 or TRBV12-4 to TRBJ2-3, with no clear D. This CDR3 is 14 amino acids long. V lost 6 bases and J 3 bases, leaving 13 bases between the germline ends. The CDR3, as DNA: TGTGCCAGCAGCGACTCCTTTCGGACAGATACGCAGTATTTT. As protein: CASSDSFRTDTQYF.